A selection of T cell receptor beta chains follows, all from one sample in a study of neurological immune-mediated disorders. TCRdb redid the calling of the 5' RACE reads with MiXCR, one entry per CDR3 protein. The repertoire holds more than 70,000 distinct CDR3 sequences, with about a sixth as singletons. The sample taken for sequencing was PBMCs. Source of these receptors: a middle-aged woman in good health. Each CDR3 is given with its conserved first and last residue. Clone size is stated in some rows and not others, as once, few, many or a class when expanded.

cdr3_aa | j_call | v_call | cdr3_length | clone_size
CASSAGSNNEQFF | TRBJ2-1 | TRBV6-4 | 13 | many
CASSLSPLRRETQYF | TRBJ2-5 | TRBV27 | 15 | many
CASSQDPRGAGELFF | TRBJ2-2 | TRBV14 | 15 | many
CASSSRVGPPEQYF | TRBJ2-7 | TRBV7-2 | 14 | many
CASSFGRAGELFF | TRBJ2-2 | TRBV12-3/TRBV12-4 | 13 | many
CASSQFLTGGTTGTQYF | TRBJ2-3 | TRBV4-3 | 17 | many
CASSQGSPLGTEAFF | TRBJ1-1 | TRBV4-2 | 15 | many
CASSPQGLPGADTQYF | TRBJ2-3 | TRBV4-1 | 16 | many
CASKGGQGPSPLHF | TRBJ1-6 | TRBV2 | 14 | many
CASSPGPQADTQYF | TRBJ2-3 | TRBV7-3 | 14 | .
CSAPSSRGDSYNEQFF | TRBJ2-1 | TRBV20-1 | 16 | many
CASSSPGGEQFF | TRBJ2-1 | TRBV7-2 | 12 | many
CASSLPRDRGMNNQPQHF | TRBJ1-5 | TRBV27 | 18 | many
CSVAKGGTGATEQFF | TRBJ2-1 | TRBV29-1 | 15 | .
CSVGQGRDQPQHF | TRBJ1-5 | TRBV29-1 | 13 | many